This T cell receptor beta chain was found in a study of blood T cell repertoires in COVID-19. Whole-study context: The origin of the acute and convalescent COVID-19 samples was the United States, Italy and Spain. Sources were T cells, B-cell-depleted T cells, or PBMCs; the material itself was cDNA or gDNA.

Per the original data handling: Amplifying reference gene primers gave estimates of nucleated cell counts. Clones were read by immunoSEQ multiplex PCR, and TCRdb kept only the in-frame ones, dropping some. That table is the source of V, J and clone size, and D and trimming were worked out from the DNA. The profile shows almost 300,000 clones, about 87% of them singletons. Per germline, CDR1 MDHEN and CDR2 SYDVKM. CDR3 length: 14 residues. J was trimmed by 2 bases and V by 5 bases; bases with no gene match: 3. This chain connects TRBV28 to TRBJ1-2, with 9 bases fitting TRBD1. This receptor was obtained from a man aged 70-80 years with acute or convalescent COVID-19. The sequenced sample was peripheral blood. The CDR3 nucleotides read TGTGCCAGCAGTCCCGGGACAGGGAACTATGGCTACACCTTC. Translated: CASSPGTGNYGYTF.